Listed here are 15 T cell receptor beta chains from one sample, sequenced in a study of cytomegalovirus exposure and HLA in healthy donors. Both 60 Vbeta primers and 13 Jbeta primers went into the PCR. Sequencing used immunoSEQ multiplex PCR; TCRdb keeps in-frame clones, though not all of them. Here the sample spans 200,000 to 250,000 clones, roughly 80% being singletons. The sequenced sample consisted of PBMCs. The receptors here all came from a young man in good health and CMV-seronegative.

CDR3 nucleotide sequence: TGCAGCGTCCGGACACATCTAGCCAAAAACATTCAGTACTTC. Residues: CSVRTHLAKNIQYF. The chain employs TRBV29-1 and TRBJ2-4; D perhaps matches TRBD1 (5 bases). Deletions cut 6 bases from V and 0 bases from J, with 12 bases between. This CDR3 comprises 14 residues. CDR1 is SQVTM and CDR2 is ANQGSEA in the germline V gene.

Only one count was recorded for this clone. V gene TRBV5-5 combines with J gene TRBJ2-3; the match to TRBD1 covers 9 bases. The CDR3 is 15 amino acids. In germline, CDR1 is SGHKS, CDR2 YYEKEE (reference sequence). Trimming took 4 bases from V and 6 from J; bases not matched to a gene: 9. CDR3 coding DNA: TGTGCCAGCAGCCTCGGGACAGGGTTTCAGGATACGCAGTATTTT. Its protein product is CASSLGTGFQDTQYF.

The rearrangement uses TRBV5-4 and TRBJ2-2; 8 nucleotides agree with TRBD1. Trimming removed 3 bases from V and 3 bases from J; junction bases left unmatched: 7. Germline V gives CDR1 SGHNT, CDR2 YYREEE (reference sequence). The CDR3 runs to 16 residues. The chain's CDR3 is CASSSAGGRDTGELFF. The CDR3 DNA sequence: TGTGCCAGCAGCTCCGCAGGGGGCCGGGACACCGGGGAGCTGTTTTTT. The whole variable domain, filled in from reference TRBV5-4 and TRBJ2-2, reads ETGVTQSPTHLIKTRGQQVTLRCSSQSGHNTVSWYQQALGQGPQFIFQYYREEENGRGNFPPRFSGLQFPNYSSELNVNALELDDSALYLCASSSAGGRDTGELFFGEGSRLTVL.

The CDR3: CASSFYSDRNTGELFF. Written as DNA, the CDR3 is TGTGCCAGCAGCTTCTATTCGGACAGGAACACCGGGGAGCTGTTTTTT. This sequence joins TRBV7-9 and TRBJ2-2; D might be TRBD1 (6 bases). V lost 3 bases and J lost 1, with 12 bases in between. CDR1 and CDR2 (germline): SEHNR, FQNEAQ (reference sequence). The length of the CDR3 is 16 residues.

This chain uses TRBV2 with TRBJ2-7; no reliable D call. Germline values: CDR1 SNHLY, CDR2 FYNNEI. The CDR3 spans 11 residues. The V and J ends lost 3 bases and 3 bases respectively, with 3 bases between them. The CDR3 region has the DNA TGTGCCAGCAGTGACATCTACGAGCAGTACTTC. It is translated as CASSDIYEQYF.

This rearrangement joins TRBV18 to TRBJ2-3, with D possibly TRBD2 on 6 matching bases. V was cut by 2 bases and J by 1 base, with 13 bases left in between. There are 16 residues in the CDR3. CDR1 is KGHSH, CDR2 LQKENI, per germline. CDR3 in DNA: TGTGCCAGCTCACCAAGCAACGGGGGAGGCACAGATACGCAGTATTTT. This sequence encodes CASSPSNGGGTDTQYF.

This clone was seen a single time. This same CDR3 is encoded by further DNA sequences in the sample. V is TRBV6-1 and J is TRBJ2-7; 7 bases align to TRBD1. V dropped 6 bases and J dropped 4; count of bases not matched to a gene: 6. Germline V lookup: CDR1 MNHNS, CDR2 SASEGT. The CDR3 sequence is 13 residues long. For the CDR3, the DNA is TGTGCCAGCAGGACAGGGTCGTCGTACGAGCAGTACTTC. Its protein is CASRTGSSYEQYF.

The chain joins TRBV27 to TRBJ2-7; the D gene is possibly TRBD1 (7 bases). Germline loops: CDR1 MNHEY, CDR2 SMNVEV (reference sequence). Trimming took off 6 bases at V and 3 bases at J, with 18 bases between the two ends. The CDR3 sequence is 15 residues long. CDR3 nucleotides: TGTGCCAGCAGATCTATGACAGGGACTGGCTACGAGCAGTACTTC. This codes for CASRSMTGTGYEQYF.

The CDR3 DNA follows: TGTGCCAGCAGCTTGGAAGGACTAGCGCGTGAGACCCAGTACTTC. This translates into CASSLEGLARETQYF. The rearrangement joins TRBV5-8 to TRBJ2-5; 9 bases align to TRBD2. Looked up from germline, CDR1 is SGHTS and CDR2 is YDEGEE. V lost 0 bases, J lost 5 bases, and 5 bases stayed unmatched. The CDR3 loop spans 15 amino acids. Based on the CDR3 plus reference TRBV5-8 and TRBJ2-5, the full variable domain is EAGVTQSPTHLIKTRGQQATLRCSPISGHTSVYWYQQALGLGLQFLLWYDEGEERNRGNFPPRFSGRQFPNYSSELNVNALELEDSALYLCASSLEGLARETQYFGPGTRLLVL.

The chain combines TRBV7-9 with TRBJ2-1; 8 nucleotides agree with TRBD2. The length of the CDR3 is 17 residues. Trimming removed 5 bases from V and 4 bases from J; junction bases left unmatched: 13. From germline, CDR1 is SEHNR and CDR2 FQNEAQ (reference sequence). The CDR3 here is CASSQADGGARYNEQFF. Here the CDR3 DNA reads TGTGCCAGCAGCCAAGCTGACGGGGGGGCCAGGTACAATGAGCAGTTCTTC.

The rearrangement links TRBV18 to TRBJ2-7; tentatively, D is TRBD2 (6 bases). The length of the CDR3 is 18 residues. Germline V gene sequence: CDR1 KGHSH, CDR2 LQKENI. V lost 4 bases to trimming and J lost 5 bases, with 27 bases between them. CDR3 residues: CASSRGSGTPIAFDEQYF. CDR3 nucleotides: TGTGCCAGCTCACGGGGTTCCGGGACTCCTATAGCGTTCGACGAGCAGTACTTC.

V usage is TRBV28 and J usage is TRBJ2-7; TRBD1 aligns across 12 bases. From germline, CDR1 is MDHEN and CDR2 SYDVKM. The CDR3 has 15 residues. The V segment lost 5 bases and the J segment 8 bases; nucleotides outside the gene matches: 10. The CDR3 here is CASSTTGTGGYQQYF. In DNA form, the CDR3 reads TGTGCCAGCAGTACCACCGGGACAGGGGGCTATCAGCAGTACTTC.

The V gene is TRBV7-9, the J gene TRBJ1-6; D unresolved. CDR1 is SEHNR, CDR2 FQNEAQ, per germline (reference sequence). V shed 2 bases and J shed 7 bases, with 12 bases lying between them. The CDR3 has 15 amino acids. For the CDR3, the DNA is TGTGCCAGCAGCTTAAGTGGACTTCCAAATTCACCCCTCCACTTT. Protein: CASSLSGLPNSPLHF.

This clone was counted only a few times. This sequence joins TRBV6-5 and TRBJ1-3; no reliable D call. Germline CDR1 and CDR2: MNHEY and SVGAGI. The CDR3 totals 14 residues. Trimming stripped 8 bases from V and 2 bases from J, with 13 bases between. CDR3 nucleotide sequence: TGTGCCAGCCACGACCCCGGGGCTGGAAACACCATATATTTT. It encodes CASHDPGAGNTIYF.

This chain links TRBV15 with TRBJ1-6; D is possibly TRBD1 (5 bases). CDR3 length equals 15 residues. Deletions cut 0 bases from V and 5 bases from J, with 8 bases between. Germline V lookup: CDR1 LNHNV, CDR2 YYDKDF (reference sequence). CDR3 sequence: CATSRDGHNNSPLHF. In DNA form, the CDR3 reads TGTGCCACCAGCAGAGACGGACATAATAATTCACCCCTCCACTTT.